The 30 T cell receptor beta chains below were found in one sample sequenced in a study of CD8 T cells in Susac syndrome (dated by TCRdb to about 2019). Libraries were prepared through the immunoSEQ multiplex PCR assay. RNA was extracted with the RNeasy kit and roughly 0.45 to 1 ug was reverse transcribed using random hexamers. Using fastp at Q25 and MiXCR, TCRdb reprocessed the public reads and kept productive beta chains. CDR3 protein sequences are deduplicated, and each keeps its most common genes and DNA. Across this sample there are about 160,000 distinct CDR3 sequences, with roughly nine tenths seen only once. The top ten clonotypes cover more than 0.07% of the sample. The specimen sequenced was CD4+ T cells from PBMCs. All receptors derive from a human donor in good health.

The chain uses TRBV7-2 and TRBJ2-2; weak D call: TRBD2 (7 bases). Germline values: CDR1 SGHTA, CDR2 FQGNSA. Trimming cost V 2 bases and J 7 bases, with 17 bases left between them. The CDR3 is 16 amino acids. The CDR3 here is CASSLFPGGHRGELFF. The CDR3 coding sequence is TGTGCCAGCAGCTTATTCCCGGGGGGCCATCGCGGGGAGCTGTTTTTT.

The rearrangement links TRBV29-1 to TRBJ2-5, with TRBD1 identical over 9 bases. Germline assignment: CDR1 SQVTM and CDR2 ANQGSEA. The CDR3 is 14 amino acids. After removal of 8 bases from V and 2 bases from J, the junction contained 9 bases not matched to a gene. CDR3 bases: TGCAGCACATCCCCCGGGACAGGGCAAGAGACCCAGTACTTC. The encoded protein is CSTSPGTGQETQYF.

This chain links TRBV20-1 with TRBJ2-2; the D call may be TRBD1 or TRBD2 (7 bases each). V shed 6 bases and J shed 4 bases, with 12 bases lying between them. CDR3 length: 13 amino acids. Germline lookup yields CDR1 DFQATT and CDR2 SNEGSKA (reference sequence). DNA of the CDR3: TGCAGTGCCAGGGGGGGCCTCACCGGGGAGCTGTTTTTT. It is translated as CSARGGLTGELFF.

The chain is built from TRBV3-1 and TRBJ2-1; 10 nucleotides agree with TRBD2. Germline loops: CDR1 LGHDT, CDR2 YNNKEL (reference sequence). CDR3 length: 19 amino acids. V dropped 5 bases and J dropped 4; count of bases not matched to a gene: 17. The DNA of the CDR3 is TGTGCCAGCAGCTTTCGAATAGCGGGGGGCAACAATCGGTACAATGAGCAGTTCTTC. It encodes CASSFRIAGGNNRYNEQFF.

The rearrangement links TRBV28 to TRBJ2-2; perhaps D is TRBD1 or TRBD2 (6 bases each). Germline lookup yields CDR1 MDHEN and CDR2 SYDVKM. The V and J ends lost 6 bases and 1 base respectively, with 12 bases between them. The CDR3 length is 15 residues. CDR3 residues: CASRRGLKNTGELFF. CDR3 bases: TGTGCCAGCAGACGGGGGCTAAAGAACACCGGGGAGCTGTTTTTT.

The genes are TRBV2 and TRBJ2-7, with 8 bases aligning to TRBD1. Germline V gives CDR1 SNHLY, CDR2 FYNNEI. CDR3 size: 13 residues. The junction had 5 bases not matched to a gene; V was cut back by 7 bases and J by 3 bases. CDR3 in DNA: TGTGCCAGCAAGGGCGACAGGGGCTACGAGCAGTACTTC. It specifies CASKGDRGYEQYF.

CDR3 bases: TGCAGCGTGGGGGGAGCTGGCTATGGCTACACCTTC. Encoded protein: CSVGGAGYGYTF. The chain has TRBV29-1 and TRBJ1-2, with D possibly matching TRBD1 (5 bases). In germline, CDR1 is SQVTM, CDR2 ANQGSEA. Trimming stripped 6 bases from V and 4 bases from J, with 12 bases between. The CDR3 runs 12 residues.

The rearrangement uses TRBV6-5 and TRBJ1-2, with D possibly being TRBD1 (5 bases). Deletions cut 0 bases from V and 0 bases from J, with 11 bases between. Germline loops: CDR1 MNHEY, CDR2 SVGAGI. The CDR3 consists of 16 residues. In nucleotides, the CDR3 is TGTGCCAGCAGTTACTCCAAGGGCAGGGCTAACTATGGCTACACCTTC. Its protein product is CASSYSKGRANYGYTF.

This sequence joins TRBV5-1 and TRBJ2-6; no definite D call. V lost 4 bases and J 0 bases, leaving 8 bases between the germline ends. Germline-derived CDR1 and CDR2 are SGHRS and YFSETQ. This CDR3 has 15 amino acids. The CDR3 nucleotides are TGCGCCAGCAGCCTACAGCGCTCTGGGGCCAACGTCCTGACTTTC. Protein: CASSLQRSGANVLTF.

The chain is built from TRBV2 and TRBJ2-7, with 9 bases aligning to TRBD1. Germline CDR1 SNHLY, CDR2 FYNNEI. J lost 6 bases, V lost 8 bases, and 5 bases had no gene match. The CDR3 runs 12 residues. DNA of the CDR3: TGTGCCAGCGGGACAGGGCTCGCCGAGCAGTACTTC. Translation gives CASGTGLAEQYF.

Here the CDR3 DNA reads TGTGCCAGCAGGGACAGCGTCCGCTCTGGGGCCAACGTCCTGACTTTC. As protein: CASRDSVRSGANVLTF. The J gene is TRBJ2-6, the V gene TRBV28; D may be TRBD1 (6 bases). Per the germline V gene, CDR1 is MDHEN and CDR2 is SYDVKM. Trimming took 6 bases from V and 0 from J, leaving 12 bases between them. The CDR3 has 16 residues.

The gene calls are TRBV28 and TRBJ2-2; tentatively, D is TRBD1 (5 bases). V was clipped by 1 base and J by 3 bases, with 9 bases between them. Per germline, CDR1 MDHEN and CDR2 SYDVKM. The CDR3 is 15 residues long. In DNA form, the CDR3 reads TGTGCCAGCAGTTTATTTGGCAGGGACACCGGGGAGCTGTTTTTT. This encodes CASSLFGRDTGELFF.

This chain uses TRBV9 with TRBJ2-1; D is undetermined. This CDR3 region has 13 residues. Germline CDR1 SGDLS, CDR2 YYNGEE. Trimming cost V 0 bases and J 4 bases, with 5 bases left between them. CDR3: CASSVEVYNEQFF. DNA for the CDR3: TGTGCCAGCAGCGTAGAGGTATACAATGAGCAGTTCTTC.

The chain has TRBV7-2 and TRBJ2-3; possibly TRBD2 for D (7 bases). CDR1 and CDR2 from the germline V gene are SGHTA and FQGNSA. The ends were cut back, 4 bases at V and 6 bases at J, with 14 bases in the middle. This CDR3 has 14 amino acids. The CDR3 sequence is CASSSWGGADTQYF. The CDR3 nucleotides read TGTGCCAGCAGCTCATGGGGGGGCGCGGATACGCAGTATTTT.

The chain recombines TRBV27 with TRBJ2-7, with 8 bases that match TRBD2. The CDR3 length is 14 residues. V shed 3 bases, J shed 4 bases, and the junction held 5 bases outside the gene matches. CDR1 MNHEY and CDR2 SMNVEV come from the germline V gene (reference sequence). The DNA for the CDR3 is TGTGCCAGCAGTTTCAGCGGGGGCAAATACGAGCAGTACTTC. This codes for CASSFSGGKYEQYF.

The J gene is TRBJ1-2, the V gene TRBV28; 7 bases fit TRBD1. The CDR3 length is 14 residues. Trimming removed 5 bases from V and 4 bases from J; junction bases left unmatched: 7. The germline V gene encodes CDR1 MDHEN and CDR2 SYDVKM. In nucleotides, the CDR3 is TGTGCCAGCAGTGCAGCACAGGGGACCTATGGCTACACCTTC. Its protein is CASSAAQGTYGYTF.

This rearrangement joins TRBV9 to TRBJ1-5; TRBD1 might be the D (5 bases). The germline gives CDR1 SGDLS, CDR2 YYNGEE. Deletions cut 0 bases from V and 7 bases from J, with 11 bases between. The CDR3 has 14 amino acids. As DNA, the CDR3 is TGTGCCAGCAGCGTAGCAGGGTCGGGGCAGCCCCAGCATTTT. Protein sequence: CASSVAGSGQPQHF.

V usage is TRBV4-3 and J usage is TRBJ2-1; TRBD1 matches at 8 bases. With V trimmed by 1 base and J by 3 bases, 2 bases remained unmatched. The germline gives CDR1 LGHNA, CDR2 YSLEER. The CDR3 contains 15 residues. CDR3 in amino acids: CASSQGTGCYNEQFF. DNA of the CDR3: TGCGCCAGCAGCCAAGGGACAGGGTGCTACAATGAGCAGTTCTTC.

The genes are TRBV2 and TRBJ2-1; no reliable D call. V was trimmed by 7 bases and J by 6 bases, leaving 10 bases between them. The length of the CDR3 is 12 residues. Germline lookup yields CDR1 SNHLY and CDR2 FYNNEI. The CDR3 bases are TGTGCCAGCAAGCCCCAGGCCAATGAGCAGTTCTTC. The encoded protein is CASKPQANEQFF. The full variable domain, with the rest looked up from reference TRBV2 and TRBJ2-1, is EPEVTQTPSHQVTQMGQEVILRCVPISNHLYFYWYRQILGQKVEFLVSFYNNEISEKSEIFDDQFSVERPDGSNFTLKIRSTKLEDSAMYFCASKPQANEQFFGPGTRLTVL.

The chain carries TRBV6-5 and TRBJ1-1; weak D call: TRBD1 (5 bases). V shed 5 bases and J shed 4 bases, with 11 bases lying between them. There are 13 residues in the CDR3. CDR1 MNHEY and CDR2 SVGAGI come from the germline V gene. The CDR3 DNA follows: TGTGCCAGCAGTGGGCAGGGCCCCACTGAAGCTTTCTTT. Translating gives CASSGQGPTEAFF.

The chain combines TRBV29-1 with TRBJ2-5; D call uncertain. CDR1 and CDR2 (germline): SQVTM, ANQGSEA. Deletions cut 4 bases from V and 4 bases from J, with 10 bases between. This CDR3 comprises 12 residues. CDR3 nucleotides: TGCAGCGTTGGGGCTAGAGGAGAGACCCAGTACTTC. This encodes CSVGARGETQYF.

This chain joins TRBV10-3 and TRBJ2-3; perhaps TRBD2 as D (5 bases). This CDR3 has 15 amino acids. The germline V gene encodes CDR1 ENHRY and CDR2 SYGVKD. Deletions cut 2 bases from V and 0 bases from J, with 9 bases between. DNA of the CDR3: TGTGCCATCAGTGAGCCGGGGAGAAGCACAGATACGCAGTATTTT. Its translation is CAISEPGRSTDTQYF.

The rearrangement uses TRBV5-1 and TRBJ2-7, with 10 bases aligning to TRBD1. Germline CDR1 SGHRS, CDR2 YFSETQ. This CDR3 comprises 14 residues. After removal of 7 bases from V and 7 bases from J, the junction contained 11 bases not matched to a gene. CDR3 residues: CASRPTGGFGEQYF. The CDR3 DNA follows: TGCGCCAGCCGCCCGACAGGGGGCTTTGGGGAGCAGTACTTC.

The rearrangement uses TRBV7-8 and TRBJ2-5; TRBD1 matches at 7 bases. Trimming removed 2 bases from V and 4 bases from J; junction bases left unmatched: 7. There are 15 residues in the CDR3. Germline V gene data show CDR1 as SGHVS and CDR2 as FQNEAQ. In DNA form, the CDR3 reads TGTGCCAGCAGCTTAAGACAAGGGGGCGGAGAGACCCAGTACTTC. Protein: CASSLRQGGGETQYF.

The chain recombines TRBV6-6 with TRBJ1-5, with D possibly matching TRBD1 (6 bases). Trimming took 5 bases from V and 4 from J, leaving 18 bases between them. Germline CDR1 reads MNHNY; CDR2 reads SVGAGI (reference sequence). The CDR3 is 16 residues long. The CDR3 DNA sequence: TGTGCCAGCAGTCTTGGTGGACAGCCAGGGAATCAGCCCCAGCATTTT. This sequence encodes CASSLGGQPGNQPQHF.

The rearrangement links TRBV2 to TRBJ2-1; the D is unclear. Trimming removed 8 bases from V and 9 bases from J, with 14 bases in between. The length of the CDR3 is 12 residues. Germline CDR1 SNHLY, CDR2 FYNNEI. The CDR3 DNA sequence: TGTGCCAGCCGGTGGAACTCGGGTGAGCAGTTCTTC. It encodes CASRWNSGEQFF.

The chain links TRBV20-1 to TRBJ2-3; D unresolved. The CDR3 is made up of 13 amino acids. The V gene's germline CDR1 is DFQATT and CDR2 SNEGSKA (reference sequence). The V gene lost 3 bases and the J gene lost 3 bases, with 10 bases spanning the gap. The DNA of the CDR3 is TGCAGTGCTAGGGCGACTCGGACAGATACGCAGTATTTT. This gives the protein CSARATRTDTQYF.

The chain has TRBV6-5 and TRBJ1-2; D uncertain. The CDR3 has 14 residues. Trimming removed 2 bases from V and 2 bases from J, with 9 bases in between. CDR1 MNHEY and CDR2 SVGAGI come from the germline V gene. In DNA, the CDR3 is TGTGCCAGCAGTTACCGGACCGCGAACTATGGCTACACCTTC. Its translation: CASSYRTANYGYTF.

J is TRBJ2-1 and V is TRBV2; possibly TRBD1 for D (6 bases). Germline CDR1 reads SNHLY; CDR2 reads FYNNEI. Between the trimmed V and J ends, which lost 6 bases and 2 bases, there was a span of 11 bases. The CDR3 has 14 residues. CDR3 loop: CASRDSYPYNEQFF. The CDR3 DNA reads TGTGCCAGCAGGGACAGCTATCCCTACAATGAGCAGTTCTTC.

V and J are TRBV4-3 and TRBJ1-3; weak D call: TRBD1 (6 bases). This CDR3 comprises 17 residues. From germline, CDR1 is LGHNA and CDR2 YSLEER. V dropped 0 bases and J dropped 0 bases, with 12 bases sitting between them. Written as DNA, the CDR3 is TGCGCCAGCAGCCAAGAAGGCCAGGGGTTCTCTGGAAACACCATATATTTT. Translated, it gives CASSQEGQGFSGNTIYF.